Below, 24 T cell receptor beta chains from the same sample are listed, as sequenced in a study of blood T cell repertoires in COVID-19. The table came from immunoSEQ multiplex PCR; TCRdb's copy has only in-frame clones and leaves some out. The sample yields approximately 86,000 clones, 80% to 90% seen once. Sequences were obtained from peripheral blood. The receptors were sampled from a man aged 50-60 years with acute or convalescent COVID-19.

The chain links TRBV19 to TRBJ2-3; 8 positions match TRBD1. V gave up 7 bases and J gave up 5 bases; unmatched junction bases: 14. The CDR3 spans 16 residues. Germline CDR1 LNHDA, CDR2 SQIVND (reference sequence). The CDR3 loop reads CASKSQPIQGEDTQYF. The DNA of the CDR3 is TGTGCCAGTAAATCCCAACCCATACAGGGGGAAGATACGCAGTATTTT.

The chain has TRBV7-6 and TRBJ2-1; 13 bases are a match to TRBD2. V shed 4 bases and J 9 bases; nucleotides not matched to a gene: 9. CDR3 length: 16 residues. The germline gives CDR1 SGHVS, CDR2 FNYEAQ. The CDR3 DNA is TGTGCCAGCAGCTCACTAGCGGGGGGGGGAATAGGTGAGCAGTTCTTC. Translating it yields CASSSLAGGGIGEQFF.

The chain links TRBV6-5 to TRBJ2-1; D not certain. CDR1 MNHEY and CDR2 SVGAGI come from the germline V gene. V shed 8 bases and J shed 9 bases, with 8 bases lying between them. The CDR3 extends over 10 amino acids. CDR3 sequence: CASGPGEQFF. DNA of the CDR3: TGTGCCAGCGGCCCAGGTGAGCAGTTCTTC.

The V call is TRBV6-1, the J call TRBJ1-5, with 12 bases identical to TRBD1. Germline-derived CDR1 and CDR2 are MNHNS and SASEGT. The CDR3 loop spans 16 amino acids. With V trimmed by 1 base and J by 6 bases, 4 bases remained unmatched. The CDR3 DNA is TGTGCCAGCAGTGAAGTGGGACAGGGGGCAAGTCAGCCCCAGCATTTT. Encoded protein: CASSEVGQGASQPQHF.

The chain combines TRBV19 with TRBJ1-5; D is uncertain. The CDR3 covers 16 residues. V shed 3 bases and J shed 5 bases, with 17 bases lying between them. From germline, CDR1 is LNHDA and CDR2 SQIVND (reference sequence). The CDR3 coding sequence is TGTGCCAGTAGTATCCTAACGGGGAAGGGCGATCAGCCCCAGCATTTT. This codes for CASSILTGKGDQPQHF.

The rearrangement joins TRBV25-1 to TRBJ1-1, with TRBD1 matching over 9 bases. V lost 3 bases, J lost 3 bases, and 2 bases stayed unmatched. The CDR3 spans 14 residues. Germline CDR1 is MGHDK and CDR2 is SYGVNS. Written as DNA, the CDR3 is TGTGCCAGCAGTGACTGGACAGGGGACACTGAAGCTTTCTTT. Encoded protein: CASSDWTGDTEAFF.

This sequence joins TRBV5-1 and TRBJ2-1; 12 nucleotides match TRBD2. The ends lost 4 bases at V and 9 bases at J; junction bases unmatched: 8. Germline-derived CDR1 and CDR2 are SGHRS and YFSETQ. CDR3 length: 15 residues. The CDR3 bases are TGCGCCAGCAGCAAACTGACTAGCGGGGGAACTGAGCAGTTCTTC. Its translation: CASSKLTSGGTEQFF.

This chain connects TRBV5-6 to TRBJ1-1, with TRBD1 as a possible D gene (6 bases). V was cut by 0 bases and J by 1 base, with 10 bases left in between. Germline V lookup: CDR1 SGHDT, CDR2 YYEEEE. This CDR3 spans 15 amino acids. CDR3 nucleotides: TGTGCCAGCAGCTTGGTGACAGGCCCGAACACTGAAGCTTTCTTT. Encoded protein: CASSLVTGPNTEAFF.

CDR3 residues: CASRSHDEQYF. CDR3 nucleotide sequence: TGTGCCAGCAGGTCACACGACGAGCAGTACTTC. The J gene is TRBJ2-7, the V gene TRBV12-3 or TRBV12-4, with unresolved D. Deletions cut 6 bases from V and 5 bases from J, with 8 bases between. The CDR3 runs 11 residues.

The chain carries TRBV9 and TRBJ1-1, with 10 bases lining up with TRBD1. Losses at the gene ends were 0 bases for V and 0 bases for J; bases not matched to a gene: 2. CDR1 is SGDLS and CDR2 is YYNGEE in the germline V gene. The CDR3 totals 16 residues. CDR3 residues: CASSVGTGGMNTEAFF. CDR3 DNA: TGTGCCAGCAGCGTAGGGACAGGGGGAATGAACACTGAAGCTTTCTTT.

This sequence joins TRBV3-1 (or the pseudogene TRBV3-2) and TRBJ1-4, with a possible D match to TRBD1 (5 bases). This CDR3 region has 14 residues. The germline CDR1 and CDR2 sequences are LGHDT and YNNKEL (reference sequence). The ends were cut back, 2 bases at V and 8 bases at J, with 12 bases in the middle. The CDR3, as DNA: TGTGCCAGCAGCCAACGCAGGGTGGGCGAAAAACTGTTTTTT. Amino acid sequence: CASSQRRVGEKLFF.

The chain recombines TRBV4-2 with TRBJ2-1, with D unresolved. Deletions cut 1 base from V and 1 base from J, with 5 bases between. The CDR3 extends over 14 amino acids. The V gene's germline CDR1 is LGHNA and CDR2 YNFKEQ. DNA for the CDR3: TGTGCCAGCAGCCAAGCCTCGTCCTACAATGAGCAGTTCTTC. Protein product: CASSQASSYNEQFF.

This clone occurred once. The chain has TRBV28 and TRBJ1-1, with a weak D call TRBD1 (6 bases). Between the trimmed V and J ends, which lost 5 bases and 4 bases, there was a span of 11 bases. Per germline, CDR1 MDHEN and CDR2 SYDVKM. This CDR3 is 13 amino acids long. In nucleotides, the CDR3 is TGTGCCAGCAGTCCCTACAGGGTCACTGAAGCTTTCTTT. Translated, it gives CASSPYRVTEAFF.

V gene TRBV5-4 combines with J gene TRBJ2-7, with no clear D. Germline V gene sequence: CDR1 SGHNT, CDR2 YYREEE (reference sequence). This CDR3 has 11 residues. V shed 8 bases and J shed 6 bases, with 12 bases lying between them. CDR3 nucleotide sequence: TGTGCCAGAAAAGGAGAACCCGAGCAGTACGTC. Translation: CARKGEPEQYV.

The chain couples TRBV6-1 to TRBJ1-2; D not certain. V lost 2 bases and J lost 7, with 20 bases in between. CDR1 and CDR2 (germline): MNHNS, SASEGT. This CDR3 spans 16 amino acids. The CDR3 bases are TGTGCCAGCAGTGAATTACGAGGACGCCAGGCGGGTGGCTACACCTTC. Protein product: CASSELRGRQAGGYTF.

The sample holds a few counts of this clone. The V gene is TRBV7-9, the J gene TRBJ1-2; D uncertain. V was clipped by 3 bases and J by 5 bases, with 13 bases between them. Germline V lookup: CDR1 SEHNR, CDR2 FQNEAQ (reference sequence). The CDR3 spans 14 residues. The CDR3 sequence is CASSFQEGNYGYTF. The DNA of the CDR3 is TGTGCCAGCAGCTTTCAAGAGGGTAATTATGGCTACACCTTC.

This chain joins TRBV30 and TRBJ1-1; D not certain. This CDR3 has 13 residues. Per the germline V gene, CDR1 is GTSNPN and CDR2 is SVGIG (reference sequence). Trimming cost V 3 bases and J 8 bases, with 16 bases left between them. CDR3 residues: CAWSPRRNLEAFF. CDR3 DNA: TGTGCCTGGAGCCCACGGCGGAATTTAGAAGCTTTCTTT.

The CDR3 nucleotides read TGCGCCAGCAGTTTTCTAGCGGGCGCAGAGACCCAGTACTTC. Amino acid sequence: CASSFLAGAETQYF. The chain carries TRBV5-1 and TRBJ2-5; 8 nucleotides agree with TRBD2. CDR3 size: 14 residues. Losses at the gene ends were 5 bases for V and 4 bases for J; bases not matched to a gene: 7. The germline V gene encodes CDR1 SGHRS and CDR2 YFSETQ.

The chain has TRBV28 and TRBJ1-2; no clear D gene. Germline loops: CDR1 MDHEN, CDR2 SYDVKM. This CDR3 is built from 12 residues. Trimming shortened V by 6 bases and J by 5 bases, and 10 bases separated the two germline ends. CDR3 sequence: CASRTGIYGYTF. CDR3 nucleotide sequence: TGTGCCAGCAGAACCGGGATTTATGGCTACACCTTC.

J is TRBJ1-1 and V is TRBV6-4; TRBD1 aligns across 11 bases. Trimming at V came to 6 bases and at J to 4 bases, leaving 4 bases not matched to a gene. CDR3 length: 14 amino acids. Germline lookup yields CDR1 MRHNA and CDR2 SNTAGT. The CDR3 region is CASRGQGASTEAFF. In DNA, the CDR3 is TGTGCCAGCAGAGGACAGGGGGCGTCCACTGAAGCTTTCTTT.

The CDR3 loop reads CASSQLAGGPSRETQYF. The CDR3, as DNA: TGTGCCAGCAGCCAACTAGCGGGGGGGCCTTCTAGAGAGACCCAGTACTTC. V gene TRBV3-1 (or the pseudogene TRBV3-2) combines with J gene TRBJ2-5; 12 bases line up with TRBD2. Germline CDR1 and CDR2: LGHDT and YNNKEL (reference sequence). J was trimmed by 4 bases and V by 2 bases; bases with no gene match: 8. This CDR3 contains 17 residues.

This chain joins TRBV3-1 (or the pseudogene TRBV3-2) and TRBJ2-7; 14 nucleotides match TRBD2. Per the germline V gene, CDR1 is LGHDT and CDR2 is YNNKEL (reference sequence). The ends lost 1 base at V and 7 bases at J; junction bases unmatched: 9. The CDR3 length is 17 residues. The CDR3 DNA follows: TGTGCCAGCAGCCAAGGACTAGCGGGGGGGCGGCTGGGGGAGCAGTACTTC. Protein sequence: CASSQGLAGGRLGEQYF.

V gene TRBV29-1 combines with J gene TRBJ2-1; D may be TRBD2 (7 bases). Germline CDR1 and CDR2: SQVTM and ANQGSEA. The CDR3 is 13 amino acids. V was clipped by 6 bases and J by 8 bases, with 17 bases between them. The CDR3 sequence is CSVARGALDEQFF. CDR3 DNA: TGCAGCGTGGCCCGGGGGGCCTTAGATGAGCAGTTCTTC.

The J gene is TRBJ2-3, the V gene TRBV28, with TRBD2 identical over 12 bases. CDR3 length: 18 amino acids. Germline V gene lookup returns CDR1 MDHEN and CDR2 SYDVKM. V was pared by 4 bases and J by 0 bases, with 8 bases of the junction left unmatched. In DNA form, the CDR3 reads TGTGCCAGCAGTTCACAAGGGACTAGCGGGTGGAGCACAGATACGCAGTATTTT. It yields the protein CASSSQGTSGWSTDTQYF.